The subject of this entry is one T cell receptor (beta chain). The same CDR3 is also encoded by other DNA sequences in this sample. Trimming at V came to 6 bases and at J to 8 bases, leaving 9 bases not matched to a gene. The CDR3 loop spans 13 amino acids. From germline, CDR1 is MNHEY and CDR2 SVGAGI. These data are taken from a study of blood T cell repertoires in COVID-19. Overall study context: The samples span acute and convalescent COVID-19 from the United States, Italy and Spain.

In the original processing: Reference gene primer amplification gave nucleated cell count estimates. Using immunoSEQ multiplex PCR, the repertoire was profiled, and TCRdb retains in-frame clones only, with some absent. The D gene and trimming were derived from the DNA, and the V and J assignments and clone size from that table. In the table there are roughly 220,000 clones, 80% to 90% of which are singletons. The sample consisted of PBMCs or T cells enriched from blood (not recorded which). This sequence was found in a woman under 30 in a cohort exposed to, infected with or recovered from COVID-19 (not recorded which). The chain is built from TRBV6-5 and TRBJ1-2; 7 bases are a match to TRBD1. CDR3 sequence reads: CASSYRGLGGYTF. In DNA, the CDR3 is TGTGCCAGCAGCTACAGGGGTCTGGGGGGCTACACCTTC.